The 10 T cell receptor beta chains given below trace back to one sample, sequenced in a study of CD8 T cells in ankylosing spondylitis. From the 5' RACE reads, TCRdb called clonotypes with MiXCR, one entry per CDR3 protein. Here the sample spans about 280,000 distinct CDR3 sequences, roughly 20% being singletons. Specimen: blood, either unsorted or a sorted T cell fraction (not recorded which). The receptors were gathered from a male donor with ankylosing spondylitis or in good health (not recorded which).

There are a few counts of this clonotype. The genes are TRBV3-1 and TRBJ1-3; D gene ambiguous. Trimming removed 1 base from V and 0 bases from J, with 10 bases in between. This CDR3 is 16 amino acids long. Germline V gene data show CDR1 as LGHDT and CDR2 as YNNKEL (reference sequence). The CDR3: CASSQVSRDSGNTIYF. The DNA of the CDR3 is TGTGCCAGCAGCCAAGTCTCTCGGGACTCTGGAAACACCATATATTTT.

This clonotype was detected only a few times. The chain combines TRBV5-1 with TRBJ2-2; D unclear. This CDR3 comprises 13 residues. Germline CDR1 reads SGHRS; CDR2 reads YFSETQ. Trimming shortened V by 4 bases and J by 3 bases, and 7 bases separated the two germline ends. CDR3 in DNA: TGCGCCAGCAGCAGGCAGGACACCGGGGAGCTGTTTTTT. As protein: CASSRQDTGELFF.

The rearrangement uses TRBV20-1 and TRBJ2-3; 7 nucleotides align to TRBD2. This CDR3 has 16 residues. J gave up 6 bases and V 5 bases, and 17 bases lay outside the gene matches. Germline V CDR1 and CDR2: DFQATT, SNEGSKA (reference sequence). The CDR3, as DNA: TGCAGTGCTGGGGGGGTTCTCGCCTTCGGGAGGGATACGCAGTATTTT. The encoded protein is CSAGGVLAFGRDTQYF.

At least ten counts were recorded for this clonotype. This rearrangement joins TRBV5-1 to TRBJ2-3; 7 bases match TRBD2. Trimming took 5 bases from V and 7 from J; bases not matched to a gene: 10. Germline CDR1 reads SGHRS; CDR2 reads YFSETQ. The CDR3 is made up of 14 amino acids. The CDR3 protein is CASSDASGGNTQYF. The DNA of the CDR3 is TGCGCCAGCAGTGATGCTAGCGGTGGAAATACGCAGTATTTT.

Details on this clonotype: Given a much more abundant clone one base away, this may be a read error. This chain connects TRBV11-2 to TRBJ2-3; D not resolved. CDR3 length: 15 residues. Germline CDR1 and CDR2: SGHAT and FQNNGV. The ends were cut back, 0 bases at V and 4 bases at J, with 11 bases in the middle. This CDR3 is CASSLEGSFADTQYF. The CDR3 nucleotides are TGTGCCAGCAGCTTAGAGGGGTCCTTCGCAGATACGCAGTATTTT.

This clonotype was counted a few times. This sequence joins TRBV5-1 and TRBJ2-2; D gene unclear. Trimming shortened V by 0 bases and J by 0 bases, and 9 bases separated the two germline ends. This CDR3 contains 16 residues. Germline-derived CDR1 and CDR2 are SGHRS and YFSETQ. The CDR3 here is CASSLAARTNTGELFF. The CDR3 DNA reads TGCGCCAGCAGCTTGGCTGCTCGAACGAACACCGGGGAGCTGTTTTTT.

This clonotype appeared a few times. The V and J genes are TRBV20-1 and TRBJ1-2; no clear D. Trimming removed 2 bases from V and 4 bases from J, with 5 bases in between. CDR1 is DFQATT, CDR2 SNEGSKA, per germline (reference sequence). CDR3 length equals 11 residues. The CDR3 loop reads CSARPVYGYTF. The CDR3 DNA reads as TGCAGTGCTAGACCAGTCTATGGCTACACCTTC.

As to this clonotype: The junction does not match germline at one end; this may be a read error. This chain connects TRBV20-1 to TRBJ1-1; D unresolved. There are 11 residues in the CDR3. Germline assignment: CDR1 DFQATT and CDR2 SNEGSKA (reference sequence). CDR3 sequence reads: CSTRDPLVAFF. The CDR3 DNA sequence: TGCAGTACTAGAGACCCCCTGGTAGCTTTCTTT.

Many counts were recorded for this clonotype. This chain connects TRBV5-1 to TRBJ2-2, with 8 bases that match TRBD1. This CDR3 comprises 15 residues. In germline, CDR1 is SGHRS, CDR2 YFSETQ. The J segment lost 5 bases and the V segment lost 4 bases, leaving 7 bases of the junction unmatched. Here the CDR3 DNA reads TGCGCCAGCAGCCCTAGACAGGGGTTGACCGGGGAGCTGTTTTTT. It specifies CASSPRQGLTGELFF.

The CDR3 DNA sequence: TGTGCCAGCTCACCACTACAGGGGTCCTACGAGCAGTACGTC. It is translated as CASSPLQGSYEQYV. This chain joins TRBV18 and TRBJ2-7; 7 bases fit TRBD1. The V segment lost 1 base and the J segment 1 base; nucleotides outside the gene matches: 1. The germline gives CDR1 KGHSH, CDR2 LQKENI. This CDR3 is 14 amino acids long.